A single T cell receptor (beta chain) is shown here with its context. Its antigen is unidentified. This PCR relied on a set of 60 Vbeta primers and 13 Jbeta primers. The data were produced by immunoSEQ multiplex PCR, yet TCRdb's version contains in-frame clones alone and is incomplete. The sample holds 250,000 or so clones; more than 75% are singletons and the top ten take 1% to 1.5%. The data were taken from a study of cytomegalovirus exposure and HLA in healthy donors. General study findings and limits: Differences between HLA loci emerged in a later analysis of TCR association rates, with DRB1 most and HLA-C fewest.

From germline, CDR1 is MDHEN and CDR2 SYDVKM. This CDR3 spans 11 amino acids. V was pared by 8 bases and J by 7 bases, with 3 bases of the junction left unmatched. Healthy bone marrow donors made up the donors. This sequence originates from a human donor in good health. The chain carries TRBV28 and TRBJ1-2, with 8 nucleotides matching TRBD1. Sequenced input: PBMCs. The CDR3 here is CASQGAAGYTF. As DNA, the CDR3 is TGTGCCAGCCAGGGGGCCGCTGGCTACACCTTC.